This is a list of T cell receptor beta chains from one sample in a study of Ad26.COV2.S vaccination and SARS-CoV-2 variants. Some clones are missing from TCRdb's copy, which holds only in-frame ones; the method was immunoSEQ multiplex PCR. The table lists roughly 410,000 clones, roughly 80% of them singletons. The source material was peripheral blood, sampled in a trial of Ad26.COV2.S vaccine versus placebo. The receptors were sampled from a person between 18 and 65 years old who received the Ad26.COV2.S COVID-19 vaccine or a placebo. Both conserved end residues are part of each CDR3. Fields, in order: clone size, V gene, D gene, J gene, CDR3 DNA, CDR3 protein. D genes are given only for firm matches. Only part of the rows carry a size: once, few, many, or a class if the clone is expanded.

>once|TRBV15|.|TRBJ2-7
TGTGCCACCAGCAGAGACGTCAGGGTTCGGAACGAGCAGTACTTC
CATSRDVRVRNEQYF
>.|TRBV4-1|.|TRBJ1-2
TGCGCCAGCAGCCAAGATAGGTATGGCTACACCTTC
CASSQDRYGYTF
>.|TRBV5-1|.|TRBJ1-1
TGCGCCAGCAGCCCTTTTGGGGGGGCACCTGAAGCTTTCTTT
CASSPFGGAPEAFF
>.|TRBV7-9|.|TRBJ2-2
TGTGCCAACGCCCGCCTTACCGGGGAGCTGTTTTTT
CANARLTGELFF
>.|TRBV2|TRBD1|TRBJ2-3
TGTGCCAGCAGCGGAACAGGGGGCGCGGATACGCAGTATTTT
CASSGTGGADTQYF
>.|TRBV19|TRBD1|TRBJ2-1
TGTGCCAGTAGTATAGAGTTGAGGGGGCGGGATGAGCAGTTCTTC
CASSIELRGRDEQFF
>.|TRBV19|TRBD1|TRBJ2-7
TGTGCCAGTAGTGGAACCGGGACAGTGGGCTACGAGCAGTACTTC
CASSGTGTVGYEQYF
>few|TRBV6-5|.|TRBJ2-7
TGTGCCTCCGGGGGCTCCTACGAGCAGTACTTC
CASGGSYEQYF
>.|TRBV29-1|TRBD2|TRBJ2-7
TGCAGCGCCAGACTAGCGGGGGGGTTCTACGAGCAGTACTTC
CSARLAGGFYEQYF
>once|TRBV9|TRBD1|TRBJ1-2
TGTGCCAGCAGCGTAGTCGCAGGGGGCTATGGCTACACCTTC
CASSVVAGGYGYTF
>.|TRBV19|.|TRBJ2-3
TGTGCCAGTAGTATAGCGGACAGAGATACGCAGTATTTT
CASSIADRDTQYF
>.|TRBV29-1|.|TRBJ2-3
TGCAGCGTTGACGGGGGCACAGATACGCAGTATTTT
CSVDGGTDTQYF
>.|TRBV6-6|.|TRBJ2-1
TGTGCCAGCAGGCAGAGCGGTACTGACAATGAGCAGTTCTTC
CASRQSGTDNEQFF
>.|TRBV3-1/TRBV3-2|.|TRBJ1-5
TGTGCCAGCAGCCAAGATGAAGTCAGGGTTAACAATCAGCCCCAGCATTTT
CASSQDEVRVNNQPQHF
>.|TRBV11-3|TRBD1|TRBJ2-7
TGTGCCAGCAGCTTTTGGGCGACAGGGTTAAACGAGCAGTACTTC
CASSFWATGLNEQYF
>.|TRBV14|TRBD1|TRBJ1-2
TGTGCCAGCAGCCAAGGCGGACAGGGTATCGGCTATGGCTACACCTTC
CASSQGGQGIGYGYTF
>.|TRBV28|TRBD1|TRBJ2-7
TGTGCCAGCAGTTTATTCACAGGGGGCTCCTACGAGCAGTACTTC
CASSLFTGGSYEQYF
>.|TRBV5-1|.|TRBJ1-3
TGCGCCAGCAGCGACAGTGGAAACACCATATATTTT
CASSDSGNTIYF
>.|TRBV6-5|TRBD2|TRBJ2-7
TGTGCCAGCAGGCTTAGGACTAGCGGGAGTAATGAGCAGTACTTC
CASRLRTSGSNEQYF
>.|TRBV15|.|TRBJ2-5
TGTGCCACCAGCAGACCCCATGTAGAGACCCAGTACTTC
CATSRPHVETQYF
>.|TRBV4-1|TRBD2|TRBJ2-1
TGCGCCAGCAGCCAAGATCCAGCGGGAGGGCGTGAGCAGTTCTTC
CASSQDPAGGREQFF
>once|TRBV11-2|TRBD2|TRBJ2-5
TGTGCCAGCAGATTTGGGGGACTAGCGGGAAGCCGTAGCGAGACCCAGTACTTC
CASRFGGLAGSRSETQYF
>.|TRBV6-5|.|TRBJ1-5
TGTGCCAGCAGTTATGGGGTAGGCAATCAGCCCCAGCATTTT
CASSYGVGNQPQHF
>.|TRBV6-5|TRBD2|TRBJ2-3
TGTGCCAGCGCGGCGGGGGGGTTGAATACGCAGTATTTT
CASAAGGLNTQYF
>.|TRBV20-1|.|TRBJ2-2
TGCAGTGCTAGGTACACCGGGGAGCTGTTTTTT
CSARYTGELFF
>few|TRBV5-1|.|TRBJ1-2
TGCGCCAGCAGCCCCGACACTCTTGCCTACACCTTC
CASSPDTLAYTF
>few|TRBV18|TRBD1|TRBJ1-2
TGTGCCAGCTCCCGGCCGGACAGGGCTTACTACACCTTC
CASSRPDRAYYTF
>.|TRBV9|.|TRBJ1-5
TGTGCCAGCAGCCTAAGGCCGGGACGGCCCCAGCATTTT
CASSLRPGRPQHF
>.|TRBV5-1|TRBD1|TRBJ1-2
TGCGCCAGCAGACTTAACAGGGGGCATGGCTACACCTTC
CASRLNRGHGYTF
>.|TRBV6-2/TRBV6-3|.|TRBJ2-2
TGTGCCAGCAGTGTCCAAGTTGGGGAGCTGTTTTTT
CASSVQVGELFF
>few|TRBV28|.|TRBJ2-7
TGTGCCAGCAGTTTGTACAACGGAAGGGTATACGAGCAGTACTTC
CASSLYNGRVYEQYF
>once|TRBV7-9|.|TRBJ1-2
TGTGCCAGCAGCTTAAATTGGAGCCGCGGAGGCTACACCTTC
CASSLNWSRGGYTF
>.|TRBV5-1|.|TRBJ1-5
TGCGCCAGCAGCTTGGGGGCAGGATCAGATAGCAATCAGCCCCAGCATTTT
CASSLGAGSDSNQPQHF
>.|TRBV10-3|.|TRBJ2-3
TGTGCCATCAGTGTGGAGAACACAGATACGCAGTATTTT
CAISVENTDTQYF
>.|TRBV6-5|TRBD2|TRBJ2-7
TGTGCCAGCAGCCGGACTAGTCTGTCCGAGCAGTACTTC
CASSRTSLSEQYF
>once|TRBV7-8|.|TRBJ2-1
TGTGCCAGCAGCTTTAGTCAGGGTCCGTCCTACAATGAGCAGTTCTTC
CASSFSQGPSYNEQFF
>.|TRBV4-2|.|TRBJ1-2
TGTGCCAGCAGCCAAGGGACAGACTATAACTATGGCTACACCTTC
CASSQGTDYNYGYTF
>.|TRBV11-2|.|TRBJ1-2
TGTGCCAGCAGCTTAAACCCGCGGGGCCAGGGTGGCTACACCTTC
CASSLNPRGQGGYTF
>.|TRBV5-1|TRBD1|TRBJ2-2
TGCGCCAGCGGAACCGGGACAGGCACCGCGGGCGGGGAGCTGTTTTTT
CASGTGTGTAGGELFF
>once|TRBV25-1|.|TRBJ2-7
TGTGCCAGCAGTGTCGGGACATACCCTCCCTACGAGCAGTACTTC
CASSVGTYPPYEQYF
>.|TRBV27|.|TRBJ2-1
TGTGCCAGCGGCTTAGTGGGTTCCTACAATGAGCAGTTCTTC
CASGLVGSYNEQFF
>.|TRBV9|TRBD1|TRBJ2-3
TGTGCCAGCACAACAGGGGTAGGTGATACGCAGTATTTT
CASTTGVGDTQYF
>.|TRBV7-3|.|TRBJ1-6
TGTGCCAGCAGCTTAGATCCCGGTAATTCACCCCTCCACTTT
CASSLDPGNSPLHF
>.|TRBV27|TRBD2|TRBJ2-3
TGTGCCAGCAGCCGGACTAGCGGGAGGACAGATACGCAGTATTTT
CASSRTSGRTDTQYF
>.|TRBV15|TRBD1|TRBJ1-1
TGTGCCACCAGCAGAGACAGGGGGAGCACTGAAGCTTTCTTT
CATSRDRGSTEAFF